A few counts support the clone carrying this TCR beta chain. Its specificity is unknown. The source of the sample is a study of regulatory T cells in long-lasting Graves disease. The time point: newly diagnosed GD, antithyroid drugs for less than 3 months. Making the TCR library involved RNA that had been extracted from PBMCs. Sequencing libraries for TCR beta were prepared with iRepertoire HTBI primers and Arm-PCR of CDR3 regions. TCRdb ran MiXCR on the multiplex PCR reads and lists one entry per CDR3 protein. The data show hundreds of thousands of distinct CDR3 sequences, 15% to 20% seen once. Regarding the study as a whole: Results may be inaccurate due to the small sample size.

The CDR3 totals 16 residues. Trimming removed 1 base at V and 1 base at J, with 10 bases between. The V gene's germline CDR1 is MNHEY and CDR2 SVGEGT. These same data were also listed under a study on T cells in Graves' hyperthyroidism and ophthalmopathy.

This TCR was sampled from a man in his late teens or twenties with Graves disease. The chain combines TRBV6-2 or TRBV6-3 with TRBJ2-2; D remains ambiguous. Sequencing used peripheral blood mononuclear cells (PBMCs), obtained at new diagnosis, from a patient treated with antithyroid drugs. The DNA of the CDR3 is TGTGCCAGCAGTTACTGGGGATCGGGGAACACCGGGGAGCTGTTTTTT. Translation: CASSYWGSGNTGELFF.